This T cell receptor beta chain derives from a study of cytomegalovirus exposure and HLA in healthy donors. Trimming shortened V by 4 bases and J by 2 bases, and 8 bases separated the two germline ends. The CDR3 loop spans 13 amino acids. Germline V gene data show CDR1 as WNHNN and CDR2 as SYGVQD (reference sequence). The PCR used 60 Vbeta and 13 Jbeta primers. Measured with immunoSEQ multiplex PCR; TCRdb has only the in-frame clones, and not every one. This table has about 150,000 clones, about 73% appearing once. The source material was PBMCs. The origin of this receptor is a woman aged 60-75 years in good health and CMV-seropositive. V usage is TRBV10-1 and J usage is TRBJ1-1; no clear D gene. DNA for the CDR3: TGCGCCAGCAGTGCTGTCAGAAACACTGAAGCTTTCTTT. Amino acids: CASSAVRNTEAFF.